The clone carrying this T cell receptor beta chain was counted only a few times. Its antigen is unknown. This entry is derived from a study of T cell repertoires in cytomegalovirus infection. Study overall: Matching HLA type, along with CMV infection, was indicated by public TCR beta signatures. The study, taken as a whole, reports: Dominant in the ex vivo response were TCR beta clonotypes restricted by HLA-C and specific for CMV.

A single record per CDR3 protein comes from TCRdb applying MiXCR to the reads. The sample lists 310,000 or so distinct CDR3 sequences, about 9.2% occurring once. V lost 3 bases and J 4 bases, leaving 13 bases between the germline ends. Germline assignment: CDR1 SQVTM and CDR2 ANQGSEA. There are 13 residues in the CDR3. The clonotype comes from a human donor in good health (CMV status not recorded). Some clones in this sample may be carry-over from other donors' samples. Specimen: PBMCs. V gene TRBV29-1 combines with J gene TRBJ2-7; D is unresolved. This chain's CDR3 is CSVEDVPRYEQYF. Here the CDR3 DNA reads TGCAGCGTTGAGGACGTCCCACGTTACGAGCAGTACTTC.